A selection of T cell receptor beta chains follows, all from one sample in a study of blood T cell repertoires in COVID-19. Measured with immunoSEQ multiplex PCR; TCRdb has only the in-frame clones, and not every one. The table records roughly 150,000 clones, approximately 85% of them present only once. Specimen: peripheral blood. These receptors all come from a woman in her sixties with COVID-19, enrolled during active disease. CDR3s leave out the opening cysteine and the closing phenylalanine or tryptophan.

j_gene,v_gene,CDR3aa
TRBJ1-2,TRBV5-6,ASSSGIGYT
TRBJ2-3,TRBV18,ASSPTGTGEDTQY
TRBJ1-5,TRBV6-2/TRBV6-3,ASSSMPGTGDLNQPQH
TRBJ2-1,TRBV5-1,ASSFITSRSYNEQF
TRBJ2-2,TRBV4-3,ASSQRTGNTGELF
TRBJ2-1,TRBV7-2,ASTPWMGPNNEQF
TRBJ1-4,TRBV28,ASSPPGQGLATNEKLF
TRBJ2-7,TRBV10-3,AIRAPHHSYEQY
TRBJ1-3,TRBV3-1/TRBV3-2,ASSQRGRRGTTIY
TRBJ2-7,TRBV24-1,ATSDWDRGDEQY
TRBJ1-2,TRBV3-1/TRBV3-2,ASSTTGVTYGYT
TRBJ2-1,TRBV11-2,ASSQLAWGRNNEQF
TRBJ1-3,TRBV5-4,ASSPRGGGAVGNTIY
TRBJ1-5,TRBV27,ASSLYPGNQPQH
TRBJ1-2,TRBV6-2/TRBV6-3,ASSYPGGGYGYT
TRBJ2-3,TRBV5-1,ASSLQSYTDTQY
TRBJ1-1,TRBV28,ASSPRRTEAF
TRBJ2-5,TRBV3-1/TRBV3-2,ASSQDDQETQY
TRBJ2-7,TRBV9,ASSVNPSGVYEQY
TRBJ2-1,TRBV30,AWEASGFVGEQF
TRBJ2-7,TRBV5-1,ASSDTRGLSYEQY
TRBJ2-7,TRBV7-2,ASSLSLFSYEQY
TRBJ2-1,TRBV19,ASGPGGPYNEQF
TRBJ2-3,TRBV7-3,ASSPGLATDTQY
TRBJ1-2,TRBV5-4,ASSLDKGAIGYT
TRBJ2-3,TRBV30,AWSADTQY
TRBJ1-6,TRBV5-5,ASSSSGLRNSPLH
TRBJ2-1,TRBV28,ASSGNIGRNEQF
TRBJ1-4,TRBV4-2,ASSLLGEKLF
TRBJ1-2,TRBV11-1,ASSPGGIRGYT
TRBJ1-6,TRBV28,ASSVGGSVRNSPLH
TRBJ2-1,TRBV7-2,ASSLDGLADINEQF
TRBJ2-3,TRBV2,ASLGPIGQARDTQY
TRBJ2-3,TRBV28,ASSSTGLTDTQY
TRBJ2-1,TRBV6-6,ASSYLRANNEQF
TRBJ2-7,TRBV9,ASSVATSGTYEQY
TRBJ1-6,TRBV5-5,ASSLESGGSYNSPLH
TRBJ2-5,TRBV5-5,ASTLRGNPQETQY
TRBJ1-1,TRBV5-4,ASSTETGSDTEAF
TRBJ2-3,TRBV16,ASTTPRNRGTDTQY
TRBJ2-1,TRBV9,ASSGTSGGYNEQF
TRBJ1-1,TRBV9,ASSKRQGDTEAF